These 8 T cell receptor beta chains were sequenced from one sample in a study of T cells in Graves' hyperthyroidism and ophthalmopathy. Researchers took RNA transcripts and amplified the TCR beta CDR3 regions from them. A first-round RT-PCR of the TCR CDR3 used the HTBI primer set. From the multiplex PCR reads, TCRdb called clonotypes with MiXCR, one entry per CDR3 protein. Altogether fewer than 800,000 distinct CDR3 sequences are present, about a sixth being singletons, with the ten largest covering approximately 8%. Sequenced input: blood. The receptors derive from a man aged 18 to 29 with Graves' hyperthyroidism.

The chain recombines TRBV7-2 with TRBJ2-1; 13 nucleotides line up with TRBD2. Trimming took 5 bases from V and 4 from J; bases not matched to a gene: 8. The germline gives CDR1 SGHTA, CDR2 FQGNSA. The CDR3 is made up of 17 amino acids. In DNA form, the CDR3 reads TGTGCCAGCAGCCCCCAGCCGGGACTAGCGGGGTACAATGAGCAGTTCTTC. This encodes CASSPQPGLAGYNEQFF.

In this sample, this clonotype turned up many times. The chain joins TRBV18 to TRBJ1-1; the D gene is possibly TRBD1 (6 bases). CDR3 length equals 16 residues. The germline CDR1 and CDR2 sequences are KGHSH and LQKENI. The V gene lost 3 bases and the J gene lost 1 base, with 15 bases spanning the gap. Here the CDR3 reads CASSPPSGAANTEAFF. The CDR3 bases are TGTGCCAGCTCACCCCCCTCAGGGGCAGCGAACACTGAAGCTTTCTTT.

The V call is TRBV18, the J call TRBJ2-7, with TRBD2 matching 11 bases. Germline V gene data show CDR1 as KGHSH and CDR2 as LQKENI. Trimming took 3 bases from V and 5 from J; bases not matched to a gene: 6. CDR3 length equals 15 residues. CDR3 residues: CASSPLAGGPDEQYF. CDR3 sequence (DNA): TGTGCCAGCTCACCGCTAGCGGGAGGCCCTGACGAGCAGTACTTC.

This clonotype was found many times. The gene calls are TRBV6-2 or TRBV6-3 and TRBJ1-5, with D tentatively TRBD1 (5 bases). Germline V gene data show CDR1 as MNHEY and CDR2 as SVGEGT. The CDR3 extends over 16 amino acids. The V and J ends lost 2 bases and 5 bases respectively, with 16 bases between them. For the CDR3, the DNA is TGTGCCAGCAGTTACGCCCCCATGGACACCTATCAGCCCCAGCATTTT. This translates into CASSYAPMDTYQPQHF.

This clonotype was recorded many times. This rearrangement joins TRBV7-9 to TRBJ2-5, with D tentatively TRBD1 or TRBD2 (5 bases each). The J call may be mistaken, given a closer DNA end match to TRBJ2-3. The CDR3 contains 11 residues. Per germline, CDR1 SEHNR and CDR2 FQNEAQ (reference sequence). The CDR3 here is CASSPRGTQYF. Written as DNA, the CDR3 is TGTGCCAGCAGCCCCCGGGGCACGCAGTATTTT.

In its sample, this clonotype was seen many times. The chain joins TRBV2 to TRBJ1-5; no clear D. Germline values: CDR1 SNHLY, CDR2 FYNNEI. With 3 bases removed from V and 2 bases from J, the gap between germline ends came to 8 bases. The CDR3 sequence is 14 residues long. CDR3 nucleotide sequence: TGTGCCAGCAGTGATAGGGAGCGCAATCAGCCCCAGCATTTT. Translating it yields CASSDRERNQPQHF.

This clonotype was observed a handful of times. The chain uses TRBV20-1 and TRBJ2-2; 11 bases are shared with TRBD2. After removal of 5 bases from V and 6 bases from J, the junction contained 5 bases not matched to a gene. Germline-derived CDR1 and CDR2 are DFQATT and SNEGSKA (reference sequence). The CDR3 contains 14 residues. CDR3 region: CSAPTSGRAGELFF. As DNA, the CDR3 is TGCAGTGCTCCCACTAGCGGGAGAGCCGGGGAGCTGTTTTTT.

This CDR3 reads CARKTGGSAYNEQFF. CDR3 sequence (DNA): TGTGCCAGGAAGACAGGGGGCAGCGCCTACAATGAGCAGTTCTTC. The rearrangement links TRBV19 to TRBJ2-1; TRBD1 agrees at 10 bases. J gave up 2 bases and V 9 bases, and 7 bases lay outside the gene matches. Germline assignment: CDR1 LNHDA and CDR2 SQIVND (reference sequence). The CDR3 is 15 amino acids.